Listed here are 29 T cell receptor beta chains from one sample, sequenced in a study of vaccination effects on CD4 cells after COVID-19. Here immunoSEQ multiplex PCR was the method, and the copy in TCRdb shows in-frame clones only, minus some. Found here are about 9,700 clones, under 80% of them singletons; the top ten hold about 10%. Culture lasted over 9 days before CD4+ T cell isolation. Two doses of BNT162b2 or mRNA-1273 vaccine were administered to participants. These receptors' antigens are unknown. Specimen: CD4+ T cells from PBMCs cultured without peptide, collected after COVID-19 vaccination. All receptors derive from a human donor who received a COVID-19 vaccine.

Only one count was recorded for this clone. V is TRBV4-1 and J is TRBJ2-7, with 7 bases that match TRBD2. The CDR3 spans 15 residues. Germline V gives CDR1 MGHRA, CDR2 YSYEKL. The V and J ends lost 0 bases and 2 bases, in that order; junction bases with no gene match: 4. As DNA, the CDR3 is TGCGCCAGCAGCCAAGAGGGGAGCGGGGCCTACGAGCAGTACTTC. It specifies CASSQEGSGAYEQYF.

Only a few counts were recorded for this clone. This chain joins TRBV4-2 and TRBJ2-7, with 8 bases aligning to TRBD2. V shed 1 base, J shed 3 bases, and the junction held 2 bases outside the gene matches. Germline CDR1 is LGHNA and CDR2 is YNFKEQ. This CDR3 has 14 amino acids. The CDR3 region is CASSQATSGYEQYF. Written as DNA, the CDR3 is TGTGCCAGCAGCCAAGCAACTAGCGGCTACGAGCAGTACTTC.

CDR3 sequence: CASSSAGTSFLSEQYF. As DNA, the CDR3 is TGTGCCAGCAGTTCAGCCGGGACTAGCTTTTTAAGCGAGCAGTACTTC. The chain joins TRBV27 to TRBJ2-7, with TRBD2 matching 9 bases. J lost 6 bases, V lost 4 bases, and 13 bases had no gene match. The CDR3 consists of 16 residues. Per the germline V gene, CDR1 is MNHEY and CDR2 is SMNVEV (reference sequence).

The chain combines TRBV5-4 with TRBJ2-3, with 8 bases matching TRBD1. Trimming at V came to 5 bases and at J to 2 bases, leaving 7 bases not matched to a gene. The CDR3 spans 15 residues. Per germline, CDR1 SGHNT and CDR2 YYREEE (reference sequence). The CDR3 reads CASSSQGALTDTQYF. The DNA for the CDR3 is TGTGCCAGCAGTTCTCAGGGGGCGCTCACAGATACGCAGTATTTT.

This chain joins TRBV7-9 and TRBJ2-5; 10 bases fit TRBD2. CDR3 size: 16 residues. V lost 3 bases to trimming and J lost 4 bases; unmatched junction nucleotides: 8. Germline values: CDR1 SEHNR, CDR2 FQNEAQ (reference sequence). The CDR3 DNA reads as TGTGCCAGCAGCTTCCCTCCGGGACTAGCGAGAGAGACCCAGTACTTC. Its translation: CASSFPPGLARETQYF.

This chain uses TRBV7-2 with TRBJ2-1; D is unresolved. The CDR3 sequence is 15 residues long. Germline loops: CDR1 SGHTA, CDR2 FQGNSA. The ends were cut back, 0 bases at V and 3 bases at J, with 9 bases in the middle. The CDR3, as DNA: TGTGCCAGCAGCTTAGCGCGATCGAGCTACAATGAGCAGTTCTTC. This codes for CASSLARSSYNEQFF.

The J gene is TRBJ1-2, the V gene TRBV28; TRBD1 matches 9 bases. Per the germline V gene, CDR1 is MDHEN and CDR2 is SYDVKM. This CDR3 contains 17 residues. The J segment lost 4 bases and the V segment lost 5 bases, leaving 14 bases of the junction unmatched. CDR3 nucleotide sequence: TGTGCCAGCAGTACATATAGTGGGACAGGGCCGCCCTATGGCTACACCTTC. It is translated as CASSTYSGTGPPYGYTF.

The chain recombines TRBV24-1 with TRBJ2-1; TRBD2 might be the D (6 bases). CDR1 KGHDR and CDR2 SFDVKD come from the germline V gene. Deletions cut 1 base from V and 0 bases from J, with 12 bases between. The CDR3 extends over 17 amino acids. The CDR3 coding sequence is TGTGCCACCAGTGATTTTTCTGGGGACTCCTCCTACAATGAGCAGTTCTTC. Amino acid sequence: CATSDFSGDSSYNEQFF.

This sequence joins TRBV7-2 and TRBJ1-2; a weak D match, TRBD1 (6 bases). The V and J ends lost 4 bases and 5 bases respectively, with 8 bases between them. The CDR3 runs to 12 residues. CDR1 is SGHTA, CDR2 FQGNSA, per germline. The CDR3 region has the DNA TGTGCCAGCAGCTACAGGGAGTATGGCTACACCTTC. This translates into CASSYREYGYTF.

This clone was picked up a small number of times. The CDR3 nucleotides read TGTGCCAGCAGTGAGGACAGGAGCTCTGGAAACACCATATATTTT. Its translation: CASSEDRSSGNTIYF. The rearrangement links TRBV6-1 to TRBJ1-3, with 7 positions matching TRBD1. The germline CDR1 and CDR2 sequences are MNHNS and SASEGT. The CDR3 runs to 15 residues. V was pared by 3 bases and J by 0 bases, with 2 bases of the junction left unmatched.

The V call is TRBV7-9, the J call TRBJ2-5; 11 nucleotides align to TRBD1. Per germline, CDR1 SEHNR and CDR2 FQNEAQ (reference sequence). The length of the CDR3 is 16 residues. Germline trimming cut 1 base from V and 4 bases from J; bases unmatched to any gene: 5. CDR3 sequence: CASSLDGQGARETQYF. The CDR3 DNA reads as TGTGCCAGCAGCTTAGATGGACAGGGGGCCAGAGAGACCCAGTACTTC.

The chain combines TRBV7-6 with TRBJ2-1, with D possibly matching TRBD2 (6 bases). V dropped 1 base and J dropped 9 bases, with 16 bases sitting between them. Germline assignment: CDR1 SGHVS and CDR2 FNYEAQ. This CDR3 region has 15 residues. This CDR3 reads CASSLGGELPSEQFF. The CDR3 bases are TGTGCCAGCAGCTTAGGCGGGGAACTTCCCTCTGAGCAGTTCTTC.

The chain's CDR3 is CAWKQGPMNTEAFF. The CDR3 DNA reads TGTGCCTGGAAACAGGGGCCCATGAACACTGAAGCTTTCTTT. V usage is TRBV30 and J usage is TRBJ1-1, with 7 bases identical to TRBD1. Trimming at V came to 4 bases and at J to 0 bases, leaving 5 bases not matched to a gene. This CDR3 has 14 residues. Per the germline V gene, CDR1 is GTSNPN and CDR2 is SVGIG (reference sequence).

The V call is TRBV6-9, the J call TRBJ1-6, with no clear D. The CDR3 length is 15 residues. Per the germline V gene, CDR1 is MNHGY and CDR2 is SVAAGI. V dropped 0 bases and J dropped 6 bases, with 9 bases sitting between them. CDR3 coding DNA: TGTGCCAGCAGTTATTCCGGTCCGAGTAATTCACCCCTCCACTTT. Translated: CASSYSGPSNSPLHF.

This clone is a singleton in its sample. Distinct nucleotide sequences in the sample also encode this CDR3. J is TRBJ1-2 and V is TRBV7-2; 9 bases match TRBD1. CDR1 is SGHTA and CDR2 is FQGNSA in the germline V gene. The trim removed 4 bases at V and 4 bases at J, leaving 4 bases unmatched. There are 14 residues in the CDR3. CDR3 amino acids: CASSSDRGPYGYTF. The CDR3 DNA reads as TGTGCCAGCAGCTCGGACAGGGGCCCCTATGGCTACACCTTC.

This rearrangement joins TRBV5-4 to TRBJ1-6; no reliable D call. This CDR3 is 14 amino acids long. Germline V lookup: CDR1 SGHNT, CDR2 YYREEE (reference sequence). V lost 0 bases and J 5 bases, leaving 6 bases between the germline ends. The CDR3 sequence is CASSLVADNSPLHF. CDR3 coding DNA: TGTGCCAGCAGCTTGGTGGCGGATAATTCACCCCTCCACTTT.

The chain recombines TRBV28 with TRBJ1-2; TRBD1 aligns across 11 bases. The CDR3 consists of 15 residues. V shed 3 bases, J shed 1 base, and the junction held 1 base outside the gene matches. Germline lookup yields CDR1 MDHEN and CDR2 SYDVKM. This chain's CDR3 is CASSLDRGLNYGYTF. The CDR3 coding sequence is TGTGCCAGCAGTTTGGACAGGGGGCTTAACTATGGCTACACCTTC.

CDR3 loop: CASSEGRVTNEKLFF. The CDR3 bases are TGTGCCAGCAGTGAGGGGAGGGTCACTAATGAAAAACTGTTTTTT. The chain is built from TRBV2 and TRBJ1-4; D is uncertain. Per germline, CDR1 SNHLY and CDR2 FYNNEI. V was shortened by 3 bases and J by 2 bases, with 10 bases between the two germline ends. The CDR3 loop spans 15 amino acids.

This clone has just one count. The chain has TRBV3-1 (or the pseudogene TRBV3-2) and TRBJ1-1; a weak D match, TRBD1 (6 bases). The CDR3 is 14 amino acids. V dropped 1 base and J dropped 1 base, with 7 bases sitting between them. Germline V gene lookup returns CDR1 LGHDT and CDR2 YNNKEL (reference sequence). DNA for the CDR3: TGTGCCAGCAGCCAAGGAGGGGGGAACACTGAAGCTTTCTTT. It is translated as CASSQGGGNTEAFF.

This clone showed up just a few times. The rearrangement uses TRBV19 and TRBJ1-2, with unresolved D. CDR3 size: 13 residues. Germline V lookup: CDR1 LNHDA, CDR2 SQIVND (reference sequence). V was cut by 4 bases and J by 3 bases, with 9 bases left in between. CDR3 bases: TGTGCCAGTAGTACCGGGCCCTACTATGGCTACACCTTC. Protein product: CASSTGPYYGYTF.

The chain couples TRBV5-4 to TRBJ2-7; 10 nucleotides match TRBD1. The CDR3 has 17 residues. The J segment lost 3 bases and the V segment lost 0 bases, leaving 9 bases of the junction unmatched. Germline V CDR1 and CDR2: SGHNT, YYREEE (reference sequence). The CDR3: CASSLASGGQGIYEQYF. The CDR3 DNA is TGTGCCAGCAGCTTGGCGTCCGGGGGACAGGGGATCTACGAGCAGTACTTC.

The chain recombines TRBV6-6 with TRBJ1-1; D ambiguous. This CDR3 comprises 14 residues. V was shortened by 4 bases and J by 1 base, with 10 bases between the two germline ends. Germline V gives CDR1 MNHNY, CDR2 SVGAGI (reference sequence). The DNA of the CDR3 is TGTGCCAGCAGTTCTTACGTTGAGAACACTGAAGCTTTCTTT. It codes for CASSSYVENTEAFF.

The V gene is TRBV4-3, the J gene TRBJ2-3; D tentatively reads TRBD1 or TRBD2 (7 bases each). This CDR3 is built from 15 residues. V was cut by 4 bases and J by 2 bases, with 13 bases left in between. In germline, CDR1 is LGHNA, CDR2 YSLEER. In nucleotides, the CDR3 is TGCGCCAGCAGCCGGGGGGGACAGAACACAGATACGCAGTATTTT. Amino acid sequence: CASSRGGQNTDTQYF.

CDR3 nucleotides: TGTGCCAGCAGCCAAGATATAGGCGCTGGCTACTATGGCTACACCTTC. It yields the protein CASSQDIGAGYYGYTF. J is TRBJ1-2 and V is TRBV3-1 (or the pseudogene TRBV3-2); D not resolved. The CDR3 length is 16 residues. Trimming took off 0 bases at V and 3 bases at J, with 14 bases between the two ends. The V gene's germline CDR1 is LGHDT and CDR2 YNNKEL (reference sequence).

The V and J genes are TRBV7-8 and TRBJ1-1; 11 positions agree with TRBD1. J gave up 7 bases and V 2 bases, and 3 bases lay outside the gene matches. This CDR3 region has 14 residues. Germline values: CDR1 SGHVS, CDR2 FQNEAQ. CDR3 DNA: TGTGCCAGCAGCTTAAGCGGGACAGGGGGTGAAGCTTTCTTT. This translates into CASSLSGTGGEAFF.

CDR3 DNA sequence: TGTGCCGTGGGAACGGACAGGGGGCGCAATCAGCCCCAGCATTTT. Translation: CAVGTDRGRNQPQHF. The V and J genes are TRBV6-5 and TRBJ1-5; TRBD1 agrees at 11 bases. The CDR3 is 15 amino acids. Germline V gives CDR1 MNHEY, CDR2 SVGAGI. V was pared by 11 bases and J by 2 bases, with 8 bases of the junction left unmatched.

This chain uses TRBV30 with TRBJ2-7; D is perhaps TRBD1 (6 bases). Germline V gives CDR1 GTSNPN, CDR2 SVGIG (reference sequence). The CDR3 has 14 amino acids. The V end lost 0 bases, the J end lost 3 bases, and 12 bases lay between the germline ends. The CDR3 DNA follows: TGTGCCTGGAGTGTAAAGGGGACATACTACGAGCAGTACTTC. Its protein is CAWSVKGTYYEQYF.

The rearrangement links TRBV5-6 to TRBJ1-2; D might be TRBD1 (5 bases). Trimming removed 0 bases at V and 4 bases at J, with 10 bases between. This CDR3 contains 14 residues. Germline CDR1 and CDR2: SGHDT and YYEEEE. DNA of the CDR3: TGTGCCAGCAGCTTGGGGACACGCTTCTATGGCTACACCTTC. It specifies CASSLGTRFYGYTF.

This clone has a single count. V and J are TRBV29-1 and TRBJ1-3, with 7 nucleotides matching TRBD1. From germline, CDR1 is SQVTM and CDR2 ANQGSEA. The CDR3 runs 13 residues. V lost 8 bases, J lost 3 bases, and 7 bases stayed unmatched. The CDR3, as DNA: TGCAGCTGTAGGGGGCTAGGTGGAAACACCATATATTTT. Translating gives CSCRGLGGNTIYF.